In this sample, the clone carrying this T cell receptor beta chain turned up a few times. The entry originates in a study of neoadjuvant anti-PD-1 for oral cavity cancer. Time point specified: after neoadjuvant nivolumab, at surgical resection. Stage II-IVA oral cavity squamous cell carcinoma was new and untreated by systemic or radiation therapy. Germline CDR1 is LGHNT and CDR2 is FRNRAP. Trimming pared 8 bases from V and 2 bases from J, leaving 6 bases between. This CDR3 spans 12 amino acids. Repertoires were generated with immunoSEQ multiplex PCR, while TCRdb's copy carries only in-frame clones and drops some. The sample contains roughly 10,000 clones, about 64% of which appear only once.

V and J are TRBV12-5 and TRBJ2-2; D gene ambiguous. This TCR was sampled from a person aged 35-80 years with oral cavity squamous cell carcinoma. This specimen was tumor tissue, taken after nivolumab (anti-PD-1) treatment. For the CDR3, the DNA is TGTGCTAGTCGGCTAAACACCGGGGAGCTGTTTTTT. Encoded protein: CASRLNTGELFF.